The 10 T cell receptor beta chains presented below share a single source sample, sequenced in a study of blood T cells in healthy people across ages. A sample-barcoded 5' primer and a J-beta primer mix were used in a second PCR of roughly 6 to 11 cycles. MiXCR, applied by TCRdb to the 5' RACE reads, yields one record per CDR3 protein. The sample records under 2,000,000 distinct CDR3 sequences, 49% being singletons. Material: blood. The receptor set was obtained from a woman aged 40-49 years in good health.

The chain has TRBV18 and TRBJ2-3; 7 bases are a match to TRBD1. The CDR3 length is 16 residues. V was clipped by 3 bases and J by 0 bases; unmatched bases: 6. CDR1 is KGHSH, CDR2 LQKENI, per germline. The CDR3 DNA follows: TGTGCCAGCTCACCTCCCACAGGGGTCAGCACAGATACGCAGTATTTT. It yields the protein CASSPPTGVSTDTQYF. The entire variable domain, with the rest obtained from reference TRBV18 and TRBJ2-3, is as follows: NAGVMQNPRHLVRRRGQEARLRCSPMKGHSHVYWYRQLPEEGLKFMVYLQKENIIDESGMPKERFSAEFPKEGPSILRIQQVVRGDSAAYFCASSPPTGVSTDTQYFGPGTRLTVL.

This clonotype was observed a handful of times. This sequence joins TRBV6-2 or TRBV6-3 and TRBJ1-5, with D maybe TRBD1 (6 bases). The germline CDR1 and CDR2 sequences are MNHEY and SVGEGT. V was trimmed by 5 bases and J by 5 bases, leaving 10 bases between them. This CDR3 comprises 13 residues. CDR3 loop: CASSTGQHQPQHF. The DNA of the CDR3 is TGTGCCAGCAGTACAGGGCAACATCAGCCCCAGCATTTT.

This chain's CDR3 is CASETRDALRALNQPQHF. The DNA for the CDR3 is TGTGCCTCCGAGACTCGGGACGCTCTTCGGGCTTTAAATCAGCCCCAGCATTTT. The chain uses TRBV6-2 or TRBV6-3 and TRBJ1-5; perhaps TRBD1 as D (5 bases). Trimming pared 11 bases from V and 4 bases from J, leaving 30 bases between. The CDR3 has 18 amino acids. Germline lookup yields CDR1 MNHEY and CDR2 SVGEGT.

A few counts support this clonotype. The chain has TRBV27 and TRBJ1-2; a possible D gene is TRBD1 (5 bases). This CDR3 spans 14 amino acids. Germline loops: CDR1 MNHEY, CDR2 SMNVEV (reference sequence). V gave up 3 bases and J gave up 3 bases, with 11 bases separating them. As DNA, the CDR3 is TGTGCCAGCAGTTTTTCTGGGGGGTACTATGGCTACACCTTC. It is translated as CASSFSGGYYGYTF.

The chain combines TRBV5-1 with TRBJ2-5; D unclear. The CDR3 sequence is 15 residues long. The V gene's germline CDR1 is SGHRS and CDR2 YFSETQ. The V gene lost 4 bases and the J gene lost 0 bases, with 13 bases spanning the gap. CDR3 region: CASSPEDGYQETQYF. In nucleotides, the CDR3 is TGCGCCAGCAGCCCAGAGGACGGGTACCAAGAGACCCAGTACTTC.

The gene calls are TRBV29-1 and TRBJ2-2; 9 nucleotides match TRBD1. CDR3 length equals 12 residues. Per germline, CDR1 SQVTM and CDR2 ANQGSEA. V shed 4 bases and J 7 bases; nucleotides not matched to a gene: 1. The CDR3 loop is CSVGTGVGELFF. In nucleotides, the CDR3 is TGCAGCGTTGGGACAGGGGTCGGGGAGCTGTTTTTT.

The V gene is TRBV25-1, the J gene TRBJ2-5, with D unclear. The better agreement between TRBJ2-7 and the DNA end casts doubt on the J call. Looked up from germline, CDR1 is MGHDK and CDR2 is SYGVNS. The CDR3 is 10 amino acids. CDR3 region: CASSATEQYF. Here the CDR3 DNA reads TGTGCCAGCAGTGCAACCGAGCAGTACTTC.

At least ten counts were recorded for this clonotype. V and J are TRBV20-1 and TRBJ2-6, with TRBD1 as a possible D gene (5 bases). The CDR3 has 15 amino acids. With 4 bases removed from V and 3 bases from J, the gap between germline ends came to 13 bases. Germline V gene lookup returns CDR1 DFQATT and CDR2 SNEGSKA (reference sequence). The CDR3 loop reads CSAKRGWYGANVLTF. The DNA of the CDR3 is TGCAGTGCTAAAAGGGGATGGTATGGGGCCAACGTCCTGACTTTC.

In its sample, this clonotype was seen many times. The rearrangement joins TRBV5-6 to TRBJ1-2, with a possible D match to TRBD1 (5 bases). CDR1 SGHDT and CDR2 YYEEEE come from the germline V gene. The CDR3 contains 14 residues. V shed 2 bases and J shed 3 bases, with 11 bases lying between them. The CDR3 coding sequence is TGTGCCAGCAGCTTAGCAGGGTTGGACTATGGCTACACCTTC. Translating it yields CASSLAGLDYGYTF.

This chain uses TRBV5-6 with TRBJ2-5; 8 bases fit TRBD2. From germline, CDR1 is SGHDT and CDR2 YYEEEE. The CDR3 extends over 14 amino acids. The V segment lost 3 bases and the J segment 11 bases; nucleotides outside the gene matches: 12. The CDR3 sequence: CASSSKRGPRKQYF. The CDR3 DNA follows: TGTGCCAGCAGCTCGAAGCGGGGGCCCCGTAAGCAGTACTTC.